This passage covers 27 T cell receptor beta chains from one sample sequenced in a study of human T cells and chemical hapten exposure. The time point here: patch test 2, 6 weeks after DPC sensitization. Described treatment: therapeutic diphenylcyclopropenone sensitization with weekly scalp DPC. MiXCR, applied by TCRdb to the RACE reads, yields one record per CDR3 protein. Found here are under 75,000 distinct CDR3 sequences, 8.5% to 9% of them singletons; the top ten hold around 3%. The sample in question was whole blood, obtained in connection with sensitization to the hapten diphenylcyclopropenone (DPC). The receptors come from a woman between 50 and 59 years old with alopecia areata. Some clones in this sample may be carry-over from other donors' samples.

This clonotype showed up many times. The chain recombines TRBV6-6 with TRBJ1-4, with D perhaps matching TRBD1 (6 bases). Trimming took 7 bases from V and 7 from J, leaving 16 bases between them. Germline lookup yields CDR1 MNHNY and CDR2 SVGAGI (reference sequence). The CDR3 has 14 amino acids. CDR3: CASTPQGRSEKLFF. The CDR3 DNA follows: TGTGCCAGCACTCCACAGGGTCGGAGTGAAAAACTGTTTTTT.

This clonotype was seen ten or more times. The V call is TRBV7-2, the J call TRBJ1-5; D might be TRBD1 (6 bases). V was pared by 1 base and J by 5 bases, with 9 bases between. The V gene's germline CDR1 is SGHTA and CDR2 FQGNSA. This CDR3 spans 14 amino acids. Here the CDR3 reads CASSLVGGDQPQHF. The CDR3 DNA is TGTGCCAGCAGCTTAGTGGGGGGCGATCAGCCCCAGCATTTT. Complete variable domain (other parts from reference TRBV7-2 and TRBJ1-5): GAGVSQSPSNKVTEKGKDVELRCDPISGHTALYWYRQSLGQGLEFLIYFQGNSAPDKSGLPSDRFSAERTGGSVSTLTIQRTQQEDSAVYLCASSLVGGDQPQHFGDGTRLSIL.

This chain links TRBV6-2 or TRBV6-3 with TRBJ2-1; 8 positions match TRBD2. Per the germline V gene, CDR1 is MNHEY and CDR2 is SVGEGT. This CDR3 is 15 amino acids long. V shed 2 bases and J 7 bases; nucleotides not matched to a gene: 7. The CDR3 sequence: CASSYGAGARNEQFF. The CDR3 coding sequence is TGTGCCAGCAGTTACGGAGCGGGAGCTAGGAATGAGCAGTTCTTC.

This sequence joins TRBV25-1 and TRBJ1-2; tentatively, D is TRBD1 (5 bases). The CDR3 consists of 15 residues. Trimming took 1 base from V and 3 from J, leaving 12 bases between them. CDR1 and CDR2 from the germline V gene are MGHDK and SYGVNS. CDR3 in amino acids: CASSELGGGDYGYTF. As DNA, the CDR3 is TGTGCCAGCAGTGAATTGGGGGGGGGGGACTATGGCTACACCTTC.

In this sample, this clonotype turned up a few times. The V and J genes are TRBV6-1 and TRBJ1-5, with 10 bases lining up with TRBD1. V was pared by 4 bases and J by 4 bases, with 1 base of the junction left unmatched. In germline, CDR1 is MNHNS, CDR2 SASEGT. There are 14 residues in the CDR3. CDR3 in DNA: TGTGCCAGCAGTGGGACAGGGGGAAATCAGCCCCAGCATTTT. It yields the protein CASSGTGGNQPQHF.

The chain couples TRBV30 to TRBJ2-3; D possibly corresponds to TRBD1 (6 bases). The germline gives CDR1 GTSNPN, CDR2 SVGIG (reference sequence). V gave up 7 bases and J gave up 1 base, with 9 bases separating them. This CDR3 region has 12 residues. The CDR3 protein is CASGHRTDTQYF. CDR3 DNA sequence: TGTGCCTCGGGACACCGCACAGATACGCAGTATTTT.

This clonotype has more than one count but fewer than ten. The chain employs TRBV7-8 and TRBJ1-1; unclear D gene. This CDR3 is 14 amino acids long. Trimming removed 4 bases at V and 1 base at J, with 10 bases between. Germline V gene data show CDR1 as SGHVS and CDR2 as FQNEAQ. Here the CDR3 reads CASSSWEGNTEAFF. The CDR3 DNA follows: TGTGCCAGCAGCTCTTGGGAGGGGAACACTGAAGCTTTCTTT.

This clonotype has a handful of counts. The chain couples TRBV10-3 to TRBJ2-3, with 10 bases lining up with TRBD2. The CDR3 covers 15 residues. Germline lookup yields CDR1 ENHRY and CDR2 SYGVKD. V lost 6 bases and J lost 2; bases outside the gene matches: 5. The CDR3 sequence: CAIRVSGGTTDTQYF. In DNA, the CDR3 is TGTGCCATCAGGGTTAGCGGGGGGACCACAGATACGCAGTATTTT.

This chain uses TRBV12-3 or TRBV12-4 with TRBJ1-5, with TRBD1 identical over 7 bases. CDR3 size: 14 residues. V shed 7 bases and J 4 bases; nucleotides not matched to a gene: 7. CDR3 region: CASNKGTANQPQHF. The CDR3 bases are TGTGCCAGCAACAAAGGGACAGCTAATCAGCCCCAGCATTTT.

This chain links TRBV7-9 with TRBJ1-2; D not resolved. The CDR3 is 13 residues long. Trimming took off 3 bases at V and 4 bases at J, with 9 bases between the two ends. The germline V gene has CDR1 SEHNR and CDR2 FQNEAQ (reference sequence). CDR3 nucleotides: TGTGCCAGCAGCTTGGGAGGGCTCTATGGCTACACCTTC. Residues: CASSLGGLYGYTF.

Many counts were recorded for this clonotype. The chain links TRBV28 to TRBJ1-1; D is unclear. V was shortened by 4 bases and J by 0 bases, with 12 bases between the two germline ends. Germline values: CDR1 MDHEN, CDR2 SYDVKM. The CDR3 has 15 amino acids. The CDR3 DNA is TGTGCCAGCAGTTGGGTTTTTGCCATGAACACTGAAGCTTTCTTT. This codes for CASSWVFAMNTEAFF.

This clonotype was counted ten times or more. Compared with germline, one end of the junction differs, possibly owing to a read error. The chain couples TRBV7-2 to TRBJ2-5; TRBD1 matches at 7 bases. CDR1 is SGHTA, CDR2 FQGNSA, per germline. This CDR3 spans 12 amino acids. The CDR3 spells CASTLPGTEFSF. The CDR3 DNA follows: TGTGCCAGCACCCTACCGGGGACAGAGTTTTCCTTC.

This clonotype came up many times. The chain has TRBV3-1 and TRBJ1-2; TRBD1 agrees at 7 bases. Losses at the gene ends were 0 bases for V and 5 bases for J; bases not matched to a gene: 9. CDR1 and CDR2 (germline): LGHDT, YNNKEL (reference sequence). The CDR3 is 16 amino acids. CDR3 amino acids: CASSQDWGQLKYGYTF. CDR3 in DNA: TGTGCCAGCAGCCAAGACTGGGGACAGTTAAAGTATGGCTACACCTTC.

The table lists this clonotype with a few counts. The chain uses TRBV20-1 and TRBJ2-3, with a possible D match to TRBD2 (5 bases). The V gene's germline CDR1 is DFQATT and CDR2 SNEGSKA (reference sequence). This CDR3 comprises 12 residues. V was trimmed by 3 bases and J by 2 bases, leaving 6 bases between them. The CDR3 DNA is TGCAGTGCTAGCGGGGACACAGATACGCAGTATTTT. This codes for CSASGDTDTQYF.

This clonotype was counted ten times or more. The chain couples TRBV9 to TRBJ1-5, with TRBD1 matching 10 bases. This CDR3 contains 16 residues. V was clipped by 0 bases and J by 2 bases; unmatched bases: 2. Per germline, CDR1 SGDLS and CDR2 YYNGEE. CDR3 bases: TGTGCCAGCAGCGTAGATGGGACAGGGGGCAATCAGCCCCAGCATTTT. It yields the protein CASSVDGTGGNQPQHF.

This clonotype was found many times. This chain joins TRBV20-1 and TRBJ1-4; no clear D. V was pared by 0 bases and J by 7 bases, with 3 bases between. This CDR3 is 11 amino acids long. CDR1 DFQATT and CDR2 SNEGSKA come from the germline V gene (reference sequence). The CDR3 bases are TGCAGTGCTAGAGAGGGTGAAAAACTGTTTTTT. Amino acids: CSAREGEKLFF.

This clonotype was observed a handful of times. Here the CDR3 reads CASSSTGLGNEQFF. The DNA for the CDR3 is TGTGCCAGCAGCTCCACAGGGCTGGGCAATGAGCAGTTCTTC. The chain combines TRBV7-9 with TRBJ2-1, with a possible D match to TRBD1 (6 bases). Trimming stripped 4 bases from V and 6 bases from J, with 13 bases between. Germline values: CDR1 SEHNR, CDR2 FQNEAQ (reference sequence). The CDR3 loop spans 14 amino acids.

This clonotype has more than one count but fewer than ten. The chain is built from TRBV3-1 and TRBJ2-1; D is unresolved. Between the trimmed V and J ends, which lost 2 bases and 0 bases, there was a span of 8 bases. Germline lookup yields CDR1 LGHDT and CDR2 YNNKEL (reference sequence). The CDR3 extends over 15 amino acids. CDR3 loop: CASSQPISSYNEQFF. The CDR3, as DNA: TGTGCCAGCAGCCAACCGATCAGCTCCTACAATGAGCAGTTCTTC.

This clonotype has a handful of counts. The CDR3 nucleotides are TGTGCCAGCAGCTTCCTCAGACTTTCAGATACGCAGTATTTT. It codes for CASSFLRLSDTQYF. This chain connects TRBV7-8 to TRBJ2-3; D is unresolved. Germline V gene data show CDR1 as SGHVS and CDR2 as FQNEAQ. The CDR3 has 14 amino acids. V gave up 3 bases and J gave up 4 bases, with 11 bases separating them.

This clonotype appeared a few times. The chain couples TRBV7-2 to TRBJ2-6; D is possibly TRBD1 or TRBD2 (6 bases each). The V gene lost 4 bases and the J gene lost 4 bases, with 11 bases spanning the gap. Germline V lookup: CDR1 SGHTA, CDR2 FQGNSA. CDR3 size: 15 residues. CDR3 protein: CASSYRGRGANVLTF. In DNA form, the CDR3 reads TGTGCCAGCAGCTACCGGGGGCGCGGGGCCAACGTCCTGACTTTC.

This clonotype has ten or more counts. J is TRBJ2-7 and V is TRBV4-3, with 13 bases aligning to TRBD2. The J segment lost 2 bases and the V segment lost 3 bases, leaving 7 bases of the junction unmatched. Germline CDR1 reads LGHNA; CDR2 reads YSLEER. The CDR3 loop spans 17 amino acids. CDR3: CASSQDTLAGGPYEQYF. In DNA form, the CDR3 reads TGCGCCAGCAGCCAGGATACACTAGCGGGAGGGCCCTACGAGCAGTACTTC.

The V and J genes are TRBV6-4 and TRBJ2-2; D gene uncertain. Trimming shortened V by 0 bases and J by 0 bases, and 5 bases separated the two germline ends. Germline V gene sequence: CDR1 MRHNA, CDR2 SNTAGT. This CDR3 has 15 residues. CDR3 nucleotides: TGTGCCAGCAGTGACTCAAACCCGAACACCGGGGAGCTGTTTTTT. It yields the protein CASSDSNPNTGELFF.

This clonotype was recorded a few times. The DNA of the CDR3 is TGTGCCAGCAGCTTACGGCAGGGGGTCAATTCACCCCTCCACTTT. Its translation: CASSLRQGVNSPLHF. J is TRBJ1-6 and V is TRBV7-3; 7 bases match TRBD1. Per germline, CDR1 SGHTA and CDR2 FQGTGA. This CDR3 contains 15 residues. After removal of 2 bases from V and 7 bases from J, the junction contained 5 bases not matched to a gene.

The table lists this clonotype with many counts. The DNA for the CDR3 is TGTGCCAGCAGCTTAATGGGGGCTGGAAACACCATATATTTT. Translation: CASSLMGAGNTIYF. V usage is TRBV7-2 and J usage is TRBJ1-3, with a tentative D call TRBD1 (5 bases). The CDR3 runs to 14 residues. Trimming pared 2 bases from V and 2 bases from J, leaving 7 bases between. Germline CDR1 is SGHTA and CDR2 is FQGNSA.

This clonotype was recorded a few times. The CDR3 region is CASSLMGQPQHF. The CDR3 DNA sequence: TGTGCCAGCAGTTTAATGGGTCAGCCCCAGCATTTT. The rearrangement uses TRBV27 and TRBJ1-5; D not certain. Trimming shortened V by 2 bases and J by 6 bases, and 5 bases separated the two germline ends. From germline, CDR1 is MNHEY and CDR2 SMNVEV (reference sequence). The CDR3 totals 12 residues.

This clonotype was recorded many times. The rearrangement links TRBV12-3 or TRBV12-4 to TRBJ2-7, with a tentative D call TRBD1 (5 bases). This CDR3 region has 16 residues. V shed 2 bases and J shed 5 bases, with 19 bases lying between them. In DNA, the CDR3 is TGTGCCAGCAGTTTAACAAGGGCAGGGAAAGAAAACGAGCAGTACTTC. It encodes CASSLTRAGKENEQYF.

This clonotype showed up just a few times. One end of the junction fails to match germline, which may point to a read error. The genes are TRBV28 and TRBJ2-7, with 14 bases that match TRBD2. This CDR3 spans 16 amino acids. CDR1 and CDR2 from the germline V gene are MDHEN and SYDVKM. CDR3 nucleotide sequence: TGTGCCAGCAGCCGCGGACTAGCGGGAGGATTCTACGAGCAGTATTTC. This codes for CASSRGLAGGFYEQYF.